This entry lists 11 T cell receptor beta chains sequenced from one sample in a study of T cell responses to AZD1222 COVID-19 vaccine. Produced via immunoSEQ multiplex PCR; TCRdb's table is partial and in-frame only. This table holds about 100,000 clones, just over 85% found once. The sample was peripheral blood, taken on day 0 of AZD1222 vaccination. The receptor source for this set is an adult in good health.

The CDR3 is CASSGTHSGNTIYF. CDR3 nucleotides: TGTGCCAGCAGCGGCACTCACTCTGGAAACACCATATATTTT. The chain employs TRBV9 and TRBJ1-3; D unclear. Trimming took off 3 bases at V and 0 bases at J, with 7 bases between the two ends. Germline values: CDR1 SGDLS, CDR2 YYNGEE. The CDR3 is made up of 14 amino acids.

This chain connects TRBV21-1 to TRBJ1-2; TRBD1 is the table's D call, not checked against the DNA. TRBV21-1 is described as a pseudogene. The CDR3 consists of 16 residues. The CDR3 DNA reads as TGTGCCAGCAGCAAGTGGACAGGACCCTATTACTATGGCTACACCTTC. Residues: CASSKWTGPYYYGYTF.

The gene calls are TRBV7-2 and TRBJ2-3; weak D call: TRBD2 (6 bases). The length of the CDR3 is 17 residues. The V gene's germline CDR1 is SGHTA and CDR2 FQGNSA. Deletions cut 9 bases from V and 8 bases from J, with 30 bases between. CDR3 coding DNA: TGTGCCAGGATCCGCGAGGGCGGGAACCTTCGAACTTGTACGCAGTATTTT. Translated: CARIREGGNLRTCTQYF.

This clone was seen once. V usage is TRBV10-3 and J usage is TRBJ1-2; tentative D call: TRBD1 (5 bases). Trimming removed 0 bases at V and 6 bases at J, with 11 bases between. Germline V CDR1 and CDR2: ENHRY, SYGVKD. This CDR3 has 14 amino acids. CDR3 in DNA: TGTGCCATCAGTGAGTCGTATGGGGCCCATGGCTACACCTTC. Its translation: CAISESYGAHGYTF.

J is TRBJ1-2 and V is TRBV28; D is possibly TRBD1 (5 bases). This CDR3 contains 14 residues. V was shortened by 6 bases and J by 4 bases, with 15 bases between the two germline ends. The germline V gene encodes CDR1 MDHEN and CDR2 SYDVKM. CDR3 DNA: TGTGCCAGCAGCTACAGGAAGGATGTCTATGGCTACACCTTC. Its protein is CASSYRKDVYGYTF.

The rearrangement links TRBV5-1 to TRBJ2-7, with 9 nucleotides matching TRBD2. CDR3 length equals 15 residues. Germline CDR1 SGHRS, CDR2 YFSETQ. V trimming: 0 bases; J trimming: 2 bases; junction bases outside the gene matches: 3. The DNA of the CDR3 is TGCGCCAGCAGCTTGGAGCTAGCGGGGCCCTACGAGCAGTACTTC. Its translation: CASSLELAGPYEQYF. Full variable domain (outside the CDR3, taken from reference TRBV5-1 and TRBJ2-7): KAGVTQTPRYLIKTRGQQVTLSCSPISGHRSVSWYQQTPGQGLQFLFEYFSETQRNKGNFPGRFSGRQFSNSRSEMNVSTLELGDSALYLCASSLELAGPYEQYFGPGTRLTVT.

A few counts support this clone. This sequence joins TRBV6-5 and TRBJ2-2; D call uncertain. CDR1 MNHEY and CDR2 SVGAGI come from the germline V gene. V lost 2 bases, J lost 3 bases, and 4 bases lay in between. The CDR3 sequence is 13 residues long. This chain's CDR3 is CASSYVDTGELFF. As DNA, the CDR3 is TGTGCCAGCAGTTACGTAGACACCGGGGAGCTGTTTTTT.

The chain carries TRBV7-8 and TRBJ2-2; D is ambiguous. Germline V lookup: CDR1 SGHVS, CDR2 FQNEAQ. This CDR3 has 13 residues. With 1 base removed from V and 5 bases from J, the gap between germline ends came to 5 bases. Written as DNA, the CDR3 is TGTGCCAGCAGCTTAGATGGAACCGGGGAGCTGTTTTTT. This gives the protein CASSLDGTGELFF.

The V gene is TRBV5-6, the J gene TRBJ2-4, with D possibly matching TRBD2 (5 bases). The length of the CDR3 is 13 residues. V gave up 4 bases and J gave up 8 bases, with 13 bases separating them. The germline V gene encodes CDR1 SGHDT and CDR2 YYEEEE. For the CDR3, the DNA is TGTGCCAGCAGCATTTCTAGCTTACACATTCAGTACTTC. It encodes CASSISSLHIQYF. Looking up the rest from reference TRBV5-6 and TRBJ2-4 gives the full variable domain: DAGVTQSPTHLIKTRGQQVTLRCSPKSGHDTVSWYQQALGQGPQFIFQYYEEEERQRGNFPDRFSGHQFPNYSSELNVNALLLGDSALYLCASSISSLHIQYFGAGTRLSVL.

This chain joins TRBV28 and TRBJ1-2, with a tentative D call TRBD1 (6 bases). The V and J ends lost 5 bases and 7 bases respectively, with 20 bases between them. The length of the CDR3 is 15 residues. Germline V gene lookup returns CDR1 MDHEN and CDR2 SYDVKM. The CDR3 DNA is TGTGCCAGCAGTCCCCGGGGGGGCCCCTTCGGTGGCTACACCTTC. It specifies CASSPRGGPFGGYTF.

V usage is TRBV28 and J usage is TRBJ2-5, with D unresolved. This CDR3 region has 13 residues. Germline V gives CDR1 MDHEN, CDR2 SYDVKM. V was pared by 2 bases and J by 4 bases, with 8 bases between. This chain's CDR3 is CASSLTGPETQYF. The CDR3 bases are TGTGCCAGCAGTTTAACTGGCCCAGAGACCCAGTACTTC. The full variable domain, its missing parts supplied by reference TRBV28 and TRBJ2-5, is DVKVTQSSRYLVKRTGEKVFLECVQDMDHENMFWYRQDPGLGLRLIYFSYDVKMKEKGDIPEGYSVSREKKERFSLILESASTNQTSMYLCASSLTGPETQYFGPGTRLLVL.